This T cell receptor (beta chain) was retrieved from a study of OX40 agonist ivuxolimab in advanced cancers. Trimming cost V 2 bases and J 0 bases; bases outside gene matches: 3. This CDR3 is 16 amino acids long. Germline CDR1 is LGHNA and CDR2 is YNFKEQ. Clones were sequenced by immunoSEQ multiplex PCR, and TCRdb holds only the in-frame ones, with some missing. The table shows roughly 70,000 clones, with about four fifths occurring only once. This TCR was recovered from an adult with an advanced solid tumor such as melanoma, head and neck, liver or kidney cancer. The V and J genes are TRBV4-2 and TRBJ2-3; 9 positions match TRBD1. The input for sequencing was CD4+ or CD8+ T cells sorted from blood, taken in a trial of the OX40 agonist ivuxolimab. CDR3 nucleotide sequence: TGTGCCAGCAGCCAAACCGGGACAGGGAGCACAGATACGCAGTATTTT. As protein: CASSQTGTGSTDTQYF.